This TCR beta chain appears in the sequencing data of a study of T-cell reconstitution after alpha-beta-depleted transplantation in children. The authors prepared the TCRbeta library with unique molecular identifiers. TCRdb itself ran the PCR reads through MiXCR, one entry per CDR3 protein. The sample comprises about 300,000 distinct CDR3 sequences, around 10% of which are singletons, and around 7.5% rests with the top ten. The CDR3 length is 14 residues. From germline, CDR1 is SGHRS and CDR2 YFSETQ. The germline V and J ends were trimmed by 0 bases and 5 bases, with 11 bases remaining between them. Ten or more counts support this clonotype.

The clonotype originates from a boy under three years old with acute myeloid leukemia, due to receive a stem cell transplant. Material: PBMCs, obtained before TCRalphabeta/CD19-depleted stem cell transplant. This chain links TRBV5-1 with TRBJ1-2, with D possibly being TRBD1 (5 bases). Here the CDR3 reads CASSLDVREYGYTF. CDR3 sequence (DNA): TGCGCCAGCAGCTTGGACGTCAGGGAGTATGGCTACACCTTC.